The source of this T cell receptor beta chain is a study of beta chain features in type 1 diabetes. Study outcomes and limitations: Shortening of TCRB CDR3s, moderate but significant, appeared in all four CD4+ subsets of Type 1 diabetes patients. TCRB rearrangement may or may not be influenced by HLA type; here this remained unresolved. Using cDNA template may skew counts toward highly expressing activated cells. Within the patient group, naive, central memory and Treg TCRB repertoires appeared more similar to each other than within healthy donors.

The CDR3 sequence is 15 residues long. Germline V gives CDR1 MNHEY, CDR2 SMNVEV (reference sequence). Trimming took 4 bases from V and 6 from J, leaving 16 bases between them. Of note for this clone: Its antigen is as yet unknown.

The entirety of the isolated RNA underwent reverse transcription, so expressed TCRB transcripts were sequenced. The repertoire was sequenced with immunoSEQ multiplex PCR; TCRdb's copy has only in-frame clones and lacks some. This sample has some 900,000 clones; about a sixth occur once, and the top ten carry around 0.02%. Sequenced material: naive CD4+ T cells from blood. The TCR comes from a woman under 30 in good health. The chain combines TRBV27 with TRBJ2-4, with D perhaps TRBD1 (6 bases). The CDR3 reads CASSSDRQWGNIQYF. The DNA of the CDR3 is TGTGCCAGCAGTTCCGACAGGCAATGGGGAAACATTCAGTACTTC.